Each of the 23 T cell receptor beta chains below was sequenced from the same sample in a study of regulatory T cells in long-lasting Graves disease. Combining iRepertoire HTBI primers with Arm-PCR of CDR3 regions, the authors built TCR beta libraries. MiXCR, run by TCRdb on the multiplex PCR reads, gives a single entry per CDR3 protein. The sample yields some 370,000 distinct CDR3 sequences, roughly 25% seen once. Described time point: persistent/refractory GD, antithyroid drugs over 5 years with positive TRAb. PBMCs were the source of the RNA used for TCR sequencing. The sample was peripheral blood mononuclear cells (PBMCs), taken when the disease was refractory, from a patient treated with antithyroid drugs. All receptors come from a woman between 40 and 55 years old with Graves disease.

The V call is TRBV12-5, the J call TRBJ2-7; tentatively, D is TRBD1 (6 bases). The V and J ends lost 10 bases and 6 bases respectively, with 22 bases between them. CDR3 length: 14 residues. Germline lookup yields CDR1 LGHNT and CDR2 FRNRAP. CDR3 residues: CATDGVGRGSEQYF. Here the CDR3 DNA reads TGTGCTACGGACGGAGTGGGCAGGGGCTCCGAGCAGTACTTC.

This clonotype appeared once. One end of the junction fails to match germline, which may point to a read error. The chain employs TRBV2 and TRBJ2-1, with 12 bases that match TRBD1. The CDR3 is made up of 16 amino acids. The germline V gene has CDR1 SNHLY and CDR2 FYNNEI. The CDR3 protein is CTSSELGTGGGNEQFF. The CDR3 nucleotides are TGTACCAGCAGTGAACTCGGGACAGGGGGCGGGAATGAGCAGTTCTTC. Based on the CDR3 plus reference TRBV2 and TRBJ2-1, the full variable domain is EPEVTQTPSHQVTQMGQEVILRCVPISNHLYFYWYRQILGQKVEFLVSFYNNEISEKSEIFDDQFSVERPDGSNFTLKIRSTKLEDSAMYFCTSSELGTGGGNEQFFGPGTRLTVL.

This clonotype has a count of ten or more. The CDR3 bases are TGCAGCTCCAGGACAGGGCCTGGGGAGACCCAGTACTTC. Its translation is CSSRTGPGETQYF. The chain combines TRBV29-1 with TRBJ2-5; 8 bases are a match to TRBD1. Germline CDR1 SQVTM, CDR2 ANQGSEA. The CDR3 consists of 13 residues. With 8 bases clipped from V and 5 bases from J, the junction kept 10 bases outside the gene matches.

This clonotype came up a few times. The rearrangement links TRBV25-1 to TRBJ1-1; the D gene is possibly TRBD1 (6 bases). Germline V gene data show CDR1 as MGHDK and CDR2 as SYGVNS. The CDR3 length is 14 residues. The V end was cut by 8 bases, the J end by 2 bases, with 15 bases between. CDR3 residues: CASGAGGHNTEAFF. The DNA of the CDR3 is TGTGCCAGCGGGGCCGGGGGGCACAACACTGAAGCTTTCTTT.

This clonotype was seen at least ten times. The chain links TRBV28 to TRBJ2-2; D is undetermined. The V gene lost 7 bases and the J gene lost 0 bases, with 12 bases spanning the gap. Germline V CDR1 and CDR2: MDHEN, SYDVKM. This CDR3 region has 15 residues. The CDR3, as DNA: TGTGCCAGCAAGCTGCCAGGAACGAACACCGGGGAGCTGTTTTTT. It codes for CASKLPGTNTGELFF.

This clonotype was counted many times. This chain links TRBV28 with TRBJ2-5, with D uncertain. Germline CDR1 is MDHEN and CDR2 is SYDVKM. Trimming left V 6 bases short and J 6 bases short, with 11 bases between. This CDR3 is 12 amino acids long. CDR3 sequence: CASSSPPQTQYF. Written as DNA, the CDR3 is TGTGCCAGCAGCTCCCCCCCCCAGACCCAGTACTTC.

This clonotype was found a few times. The chain joins TRBV5-5 to TRBJ1-1; no clear D. Per germline, CDR1 SGHKS and CDR2 YYEKEE (reference sequence). With 5 bases removed from V and 5 bases from J, the gap between germline ends came to 13 bases. The CDR3 runs 13 residues. CDR3 residues: CASRRQGRTEAFF. The CDR3 DNA reads TGTGCCAGCAGGAGACAAGGGCGGACTGAAGCTTTCTTT.

This chain's CDR3 is CATNGGADDYTF. Written as DNA, the CDR3 is TGTGCCACCAACGGCGGGGCGGATGACTACACCTTC. This chain joins TRBV10-3 and TRBJ1-2; a weak D match, TRBD1 (5 bases). V lost 10 bases and J 10 bases, leaving 19 bases between the germline ends. CDR1 ENHRY and CDR2 SYGVKD come from the germline V gene. The CDR3 runs to 12 residues.

This clonotype was found many times. The chain employs TRBV28 and TRBJ1-1, with no clear D. Trimming removed 8 bases from V and 0 bases from J, with 10 bases in between. This CDR3 comprises 13 residues. The V gene's germline CDR1 is MDHEN and CDR2 SYDVKM. The CDR3 here is CASFSALNTEAFF. Written as DNA, the CDR3 is TGTGCCAGCTTCTCCGCCCTGAACACTGAAGCTTTCTTT. Using reference TRBV28 and TRBJ1-1 for the parts outside the CDR3, the full variable domain is DVKVTQSSRYLVKRTGEKVFLECVQDMDHENMFWYRQDPGLGLRLIYFSYDVKMKEKGDIPEGYSVSREKKERFSLILESASTNQTSMYLCASFSALNTEAFFGQGTRLTVV.

This clonotype came up many times. This chain uses TRBV27 with TRBJ2-7, with D possibly matching TRBD2 (5 bases). V lost 3 bases to trimming and J lost 2 bases, with 11 bases between them. This CDR3 spans 14 amino acids. Germline V gives CDR1 MNHEY, CDR2 SMNVEV (reference sequence). The CDR3 DNA is TGTGCCAGCAGTTTGCGGGCGGGTACCTACGAGCAGTACTTC. Protein sequence: CASSLRAGTYEQYF.

The rearrangement joins TRBV6-9 to TRBJ2-7; D is ambiguous. The CDR3 has 15 residues. With 2 bases removed from V and 4 bases from J, the gap between germline ends came to 15 bases. The germline CDR1 and CDR2 sequences are MNHGY and SVAAGI. In nucleotides, the CDR3 is TGTGCCAGCAGTTATCAGGTTGGGCAGACTTACGAGCAGTACTTC. Its protein product is CASSYQVGQTYEQYF.

This clonotype occurred many times. J is TRBJ2-5 and V is TRBV6-2 or TRBV6-3; 13 nucleotides line up with TRBD2. The germline V gene has CDR1 MNHEY and CDR2 SVGEGT. J lost 6 bases, V lost 5 bases, and 9 bases had no gene match. The CDR3 sequence is 16 residues long. CDR3 DNA sequence: TGTGCCAGCAGTCGTAGGACTAGCGGGAGTATGAAGACCCAGTACTTC. It codes for CASSRRTSGSMKTQYF.

This clonotype came up many times. The V call is TRBV28, the J call TRBJ1-1; tentatively, D is TRBD1 (6 bases). Germline V gene data show CDR1 as MDHEN and CDR2 as SYDVKM. Trimming took off 3 bases at V and 0 bases at J, with 8 bases between the two ends. The CDR3 runs to 14 residues. CDR3 sequence reads: CASSLKGVNTEAFF. CDR3 DNA: TGTGCCAGCAGTTTGAAGGGGGTGAACACTGAAGCTTTCTTT.

V is TRBV5-1 and J is TRBJ1-1; 7 nucleotides match TRBD1. V dropped 3 bases and J dropped 4; count of bases not matched to a gene: 6. The CDR3 sequence is 14 residues long. Germline CDR1 and CDR2: SGHRS and YFSETQ. The CDR3 spells CASSWAGGGTEAFF. CDR3 nucleotide sequence: TGCGCCAGCAGCTGGGCAGGGGGTGGCACTGAAGCTTTCTTT.

This clonotype was counted ten times or more. CDR3 nucleotides: TGTGCCAGCAGTTCGGCCTCAGGGGCCTCTACGAACACCGGGGAGCTGTTTTTT. Amino acid sequence: CASSSASGASTNTGELFF. J is TRBJ2-2 and V is TRBV27; perhaps TRBD1 as D (6 bases). Germline CDR1 reads MNHEY; CDR2 reads SMNVEV (reference sequence). This CDR3 region has 18 residues. Between the trimmed V and J ends, which lost 4 bases and 0 bases, there was a span of 18 bases.

CDR3 nucleotide sequence: TGCGCCAGCAGCCAAGGGATTCGAAAGGCGGGCTTTAACTATGGCTACACCTTC. Translating gives CASSQGIRKAGFNYGYTF. The chain recombines TRBV4-1 with TRBJ1-2; D is ambiguous. The V gene's germline CDR1 is MGHRA and CDR2 YSYEKL. V lost 1 base and J 1 base, leaving 19 bases between the germline ends. CDR3 length: 18 amino acids.

The chain employs TRBV4-2 and TRBJ1-1; perhaps TRBD1 as D (6 bases). This CDR3 has 15 amino acids. V lost 3 bases to trimming and J lost 4 bases, with 15 bases between them. Germline V gene lookup returns CDR1 LGHNA and CDR2 YNFKEQ. The CDR3 spells CASSHGTMGGTEAFF. The CDR3 coding sequence is TGTGCCAGCAGCCATGGGACAATGGGAGGCACTGAAGCTTTCTTT.

This clonotype occurred many times. The gene calls are TRBV2 and TRBJ2-2; D might be TRBD2 (6 bases). Per germline, CDR1 SNHLY and CDR2 FYNNEI. The CDR3 covers 17 residues. With 0 bases removed from V and 6 bases from J, the gap between germline ends came to 17 bases. The chain's CDR3 is CASSEARFGTPSGELFF. The CDR3 DNA reads as TGTGCCAGCAGTGAAGCGAGGTTTGGGACTCCTTCCGGGGAGCTGTTTTTT.

Note on this clonotype: This may be a read error, as it is one base from a much larger clone. J is TRBJ1-2 and V is TRBV29-1; TRBD1 is a possible D gene (5 bases). The CDR3 is 14 amino acids. Germline lookup yields CDR1 SQVTM and CDR2 ANQGSEA. V was pared by 3 bases and J by 3 bases, with 14 bases between. The DNA for the CDR3 is TGCAGCGTTGACAGGCAGGGTCCCTACTATGGCTACACCTTC. This gives the protein CSVDRQGPYYGYTF.

This clonotype was found many times. The chain combines TRBV28 with TRBJ2-7; D possibly corresponds to TRBD2 (6 bases). The CDR3 covers 13 residues. Trimming took 4 bases from V and 5 from J, leaving 12 bases between them. Germline values: CDR1 MDHEN, CDR2 SYDVKM. The CDR3 DNA is TGTGCCAGCAGTTCGGGTGGGGAGGACGAGCAGTACTTC. Translation: CASSSGGEDEQYF.

The CDR3 bases are TGTGCCAGTAAGGGACAGGGGGCTTTGGGCAATCAGCCCCAGCATTTT. It is translated as CASKGQGALGNQPQHF. V gene TRBV19 combines with J gene TRBJ1-5, with TRBD1 matching over 12 bases. V gave up 7 bases and J gave up 2 bases; unmatched junction bases: 6. CDR3 size: 16 residues. Germline V lookup: CDR1 LNHDA, CDR2 SQIVND (reference sequence).

Points on this clonotype: A much larger clone is a single base away; this may be a read error. This chain links TRBV27 with TRBJ1-1, with D unclear. This CDR3 contains 15 residues. Germline-derived CDR1 and CDR2 are MNHEY and SMNVEV (reference sequence). V shed 3 bases and J shed 1 base, with 12 bases lying between them. CDR3 amino acids: CASSLHGNPNTEAFF. The CDR3 coding sequence is TGTGCCAGCAGTTTGCATGGAAACCCGAACACTGAAGCTTTCTTT.

This clonotype was found many times. The chain is built from TRBV20-1 and TRBJ1-1; no definite D call. V was pared by 3 bases and J by 1 base, with 6 bases between. Looked up from germline, CDR1 is DFQATT and CDR2 is SNEGSKA (reference sequence). The CDR3 sequence is 12 residues long. The CDR3 spells CSASLRNTEAFF. In nucleotides, the CDR3 is TGCAGTGCTAGTCTCAGGAACACTGAAGCTTTCTTT.